This T cell receptor beta chain was identified in a study of cytomegalovirus exposure and HLA in healthy donors. Study-level points and caveats: Researchers reported from a later analysis that most CMV-associated TCR beta chains appeared HLA-restricted. The listing of approximately 160 TCR beta chains classed them as cytomegalovirus-associated.

V was pared by 4 bases and J by 3 bases, with 11 bases of the junction left unmatched. Germline assignment: CDR1 KGHSH and CDR2 LQKENI. There are 18 residues in the CDR3. As regards this clone: What it binds is unknown.

A multiplex PCR was run with 60 Vbeta primers and 13 Jbeta primers. In the original processing: About 12 million of the 60 million to 90 million unique TCR beta chains counted in a later analysis were shared. Here immunoSEQ multiplex PCR was the method, and the copy in TCRdb shows in-frame clones only, minus some. The V and J calls and clone size are taken from that table; D and trimming were inferred from the DNA. This table holds roughly 150,000 clones, over 75% found once. The sequence derives from a man aged 45-65 years in good health and CMV-seropositive. This rearrangement joins TRBV18 to TRBJ2-4; 11 bases align to TRBD1. Sequencing was performed on PBMCs. This chain's CDR3 is CASSLPPGQGAYKNIQYF. In DNA, the CDR3 is TGTGCCAGCTCACTCCCTCCCGGACAGGGGGCGTACAAAAACATTCAGTACTTC.